This TCR beta chain was identified during a study of shared clonotypes between healthy human individuals. Sequencing was performed with immunoSEQ multiplex PCR; in TCRdb, only in-frame clones are kept and a portion is missing. Of about 2 million clones listed, approximately 94% are singletons. Naive CD8 cells lacked CD45RO and underwent positive selection for CCR7, leaving out terminally differentiated effector memory CD45RA+ cells. The CDR3 covers 13 residues. V was cut by 5 bases and J by 4 bases, with 12 bases left in between. The germline V gene encodes CDR1 SGHTA and CDR2 FQGNSA. The gene calls are TRBV7-2 and TRBJ2-7, with D perhaps matching TRBD2 (6 bases). Sequenced input: naive CD8+ T cells sorted from blood. The receptor was isolated from a young man in good health. The DNA for the CDR3 is TGTGCCAGCAGCGTCTGGGACTTTTACGAGCAGTACTTC. Translated, it gives CASSVWDFYEQYF.